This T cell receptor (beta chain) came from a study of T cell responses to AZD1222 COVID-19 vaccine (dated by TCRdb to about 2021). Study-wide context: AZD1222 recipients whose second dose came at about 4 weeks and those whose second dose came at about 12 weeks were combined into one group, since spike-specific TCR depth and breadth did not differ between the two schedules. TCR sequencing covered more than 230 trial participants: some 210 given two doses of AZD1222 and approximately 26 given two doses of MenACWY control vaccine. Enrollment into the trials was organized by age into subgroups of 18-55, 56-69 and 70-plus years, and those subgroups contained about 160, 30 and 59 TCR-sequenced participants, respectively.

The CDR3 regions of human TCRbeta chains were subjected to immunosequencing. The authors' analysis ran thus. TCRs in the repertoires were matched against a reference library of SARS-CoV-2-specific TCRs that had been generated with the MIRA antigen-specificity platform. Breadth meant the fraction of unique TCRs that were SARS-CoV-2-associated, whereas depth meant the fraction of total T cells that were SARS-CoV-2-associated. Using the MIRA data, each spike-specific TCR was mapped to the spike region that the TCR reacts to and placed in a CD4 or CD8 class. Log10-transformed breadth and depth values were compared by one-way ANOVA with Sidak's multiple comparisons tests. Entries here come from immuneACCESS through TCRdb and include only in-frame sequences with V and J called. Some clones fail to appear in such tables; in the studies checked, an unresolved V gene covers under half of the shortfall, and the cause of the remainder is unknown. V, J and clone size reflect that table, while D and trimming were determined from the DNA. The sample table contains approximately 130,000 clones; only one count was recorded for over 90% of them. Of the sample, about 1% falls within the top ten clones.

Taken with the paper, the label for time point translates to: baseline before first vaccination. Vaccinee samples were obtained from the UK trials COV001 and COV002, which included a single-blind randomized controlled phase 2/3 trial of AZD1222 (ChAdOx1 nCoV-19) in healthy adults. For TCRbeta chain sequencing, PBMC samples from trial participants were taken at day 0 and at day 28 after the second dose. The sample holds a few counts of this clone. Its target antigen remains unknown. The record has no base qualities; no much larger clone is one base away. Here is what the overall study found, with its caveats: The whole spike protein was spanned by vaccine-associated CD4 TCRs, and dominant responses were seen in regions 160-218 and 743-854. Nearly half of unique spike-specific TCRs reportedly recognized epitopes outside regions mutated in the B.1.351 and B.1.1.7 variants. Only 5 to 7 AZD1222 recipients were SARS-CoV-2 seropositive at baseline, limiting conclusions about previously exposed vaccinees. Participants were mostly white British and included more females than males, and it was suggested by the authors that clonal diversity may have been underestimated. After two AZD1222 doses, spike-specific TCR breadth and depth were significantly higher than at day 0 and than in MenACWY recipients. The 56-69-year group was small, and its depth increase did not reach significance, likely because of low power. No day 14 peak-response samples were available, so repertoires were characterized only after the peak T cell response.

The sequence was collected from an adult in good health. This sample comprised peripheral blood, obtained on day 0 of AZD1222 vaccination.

The CDR3 amino acid sequence is: CASSLSGDYGYTF. In nucleotides, the sequence is TGTGCCAGCAGCTTGTCCGGGGACTATGGCTACACCTTC. The V gene is TRBV7-9 and the J gene is TRBJ1-2, with the D gene uncertain. The CDR3 goes from the cysteine to the phenylalanine over 13 residues. Only CDR3 DNA is held: 39 bases, read in frame from base 1. Reading the germline V gene (reference sequence) gives CDR1 SEHNR and CDR2 FQNEAQ. At the junction V is shortened by 3 bases and J by 3 bases, with 8 bases in between.